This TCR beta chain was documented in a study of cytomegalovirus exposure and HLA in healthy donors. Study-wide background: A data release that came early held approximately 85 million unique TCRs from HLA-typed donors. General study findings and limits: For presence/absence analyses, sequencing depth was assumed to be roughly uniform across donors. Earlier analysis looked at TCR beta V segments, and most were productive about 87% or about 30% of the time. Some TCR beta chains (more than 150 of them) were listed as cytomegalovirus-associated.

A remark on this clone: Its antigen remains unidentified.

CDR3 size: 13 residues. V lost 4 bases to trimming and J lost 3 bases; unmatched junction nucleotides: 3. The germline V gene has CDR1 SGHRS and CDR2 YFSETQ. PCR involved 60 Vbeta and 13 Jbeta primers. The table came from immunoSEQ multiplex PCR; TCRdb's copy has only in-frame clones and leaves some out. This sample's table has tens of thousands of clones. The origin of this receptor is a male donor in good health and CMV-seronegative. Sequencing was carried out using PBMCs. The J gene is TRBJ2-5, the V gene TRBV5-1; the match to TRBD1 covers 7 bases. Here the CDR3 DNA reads TGCGCCAGCAGCCCCGGGACAGAAGAGACCCAGTACTTC. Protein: CASSPGTEETQYF. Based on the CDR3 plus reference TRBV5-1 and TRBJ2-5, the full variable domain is KAGVTQTPRYLIKTRGQQVTLSCSPISGHRSVSWYQQTPGQGLQFLFEYFSETQRNKGNFPGRFSGRQFSNSRSEMNVSTLELGDSALYLCASSPGTEETQYFGPGTRLLVL.